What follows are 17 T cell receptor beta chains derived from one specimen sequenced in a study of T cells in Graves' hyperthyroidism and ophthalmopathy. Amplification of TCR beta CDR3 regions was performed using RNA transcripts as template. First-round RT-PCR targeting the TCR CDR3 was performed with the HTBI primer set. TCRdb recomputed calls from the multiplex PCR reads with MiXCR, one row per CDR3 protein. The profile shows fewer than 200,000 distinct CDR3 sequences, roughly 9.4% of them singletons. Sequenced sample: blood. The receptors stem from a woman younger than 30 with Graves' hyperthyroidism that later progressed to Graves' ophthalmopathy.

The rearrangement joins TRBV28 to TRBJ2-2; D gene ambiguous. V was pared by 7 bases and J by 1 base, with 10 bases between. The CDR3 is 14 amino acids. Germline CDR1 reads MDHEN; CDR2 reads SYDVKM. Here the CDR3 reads CASTVVGNTGELFF. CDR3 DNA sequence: TGTGCCAGCACTGTCGTCGGGAACACCGGGGAGCTGTTTTTT.

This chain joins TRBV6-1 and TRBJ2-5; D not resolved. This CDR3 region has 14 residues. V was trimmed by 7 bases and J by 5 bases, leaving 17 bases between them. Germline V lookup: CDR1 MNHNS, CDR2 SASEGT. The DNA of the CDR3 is TGTGCCAGCACCTCTCCCCCCTTCGGGGAGACCCAGTACTTC. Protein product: CASTSPPFGETQYF.

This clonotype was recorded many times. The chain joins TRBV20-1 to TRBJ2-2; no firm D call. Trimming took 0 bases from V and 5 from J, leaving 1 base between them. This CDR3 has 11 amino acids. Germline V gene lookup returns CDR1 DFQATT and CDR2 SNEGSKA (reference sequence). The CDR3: CSARETGELFF. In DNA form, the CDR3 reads TGCAGTGCTAGAGAGACCGGGGAGCTGTTTTTT.

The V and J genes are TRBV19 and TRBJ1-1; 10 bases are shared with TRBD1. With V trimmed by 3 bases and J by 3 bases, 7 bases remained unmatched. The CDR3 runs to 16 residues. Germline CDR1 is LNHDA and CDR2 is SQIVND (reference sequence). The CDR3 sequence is CASSIGAGQGHTEAFF. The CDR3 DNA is TGTGCCAGTAGTATTGGCGCGGGACAGGGGCACACTGAAGCTTTCTTT.

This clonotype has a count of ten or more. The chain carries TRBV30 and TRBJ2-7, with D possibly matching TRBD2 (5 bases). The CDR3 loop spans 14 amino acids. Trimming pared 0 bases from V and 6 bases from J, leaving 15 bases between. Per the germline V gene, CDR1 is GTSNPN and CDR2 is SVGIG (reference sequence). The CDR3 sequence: CAWSVMRRSGEQYF. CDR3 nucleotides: TGTGCCTGGAGTGTAATGCGTCGAAGCGGCGAGCAGTACTTC. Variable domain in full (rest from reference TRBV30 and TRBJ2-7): SQTIHQWPATLVQPVGSPLSLECTVEGTSNPNLYWYRQAAGRGLQLLFYSVGIGQISSEVPQNLSASRPQDRQFILSSKKLLLSDSGFYLCAWSVMRRSGEQYFGPGTRLTVT.

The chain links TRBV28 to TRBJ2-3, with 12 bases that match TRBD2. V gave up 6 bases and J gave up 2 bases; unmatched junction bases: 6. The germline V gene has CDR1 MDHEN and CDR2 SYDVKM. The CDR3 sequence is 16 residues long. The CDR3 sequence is CASRKLAGGHTDTQYF. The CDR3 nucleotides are TGTGCCAGCAGAAAGCTAGCGGGGGGGCACACAGATACGCAGTATTTT.

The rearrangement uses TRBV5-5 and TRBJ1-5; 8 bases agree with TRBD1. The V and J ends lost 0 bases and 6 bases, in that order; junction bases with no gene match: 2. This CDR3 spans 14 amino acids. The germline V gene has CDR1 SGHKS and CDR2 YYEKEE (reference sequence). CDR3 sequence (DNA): TGTGCCAGCAGCTTGGGACAGGGGAGTCAGCCCCAGCATTTT. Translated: CASSLGQGSQPQHF. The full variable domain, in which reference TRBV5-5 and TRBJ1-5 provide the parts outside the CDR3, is DAGVTQSPTHLIKTRGQQVTLRCSPISGHKSVSWYQQVLGQGPQFIFQYYEKEERGRGNFPDRFSARQFPNYSSELNVNALLLGDSALYLCASSLGQGSQPQHFGDGTRLSIL.

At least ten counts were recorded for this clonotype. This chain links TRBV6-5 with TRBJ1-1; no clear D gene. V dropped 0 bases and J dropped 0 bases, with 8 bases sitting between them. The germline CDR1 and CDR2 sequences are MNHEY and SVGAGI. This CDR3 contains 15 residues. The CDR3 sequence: CASSYSGRMNTEAFF. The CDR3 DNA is TGTGCCAGCAGTTACTCGGGGAGAATGAACACTGAAGCTTTCTTT.

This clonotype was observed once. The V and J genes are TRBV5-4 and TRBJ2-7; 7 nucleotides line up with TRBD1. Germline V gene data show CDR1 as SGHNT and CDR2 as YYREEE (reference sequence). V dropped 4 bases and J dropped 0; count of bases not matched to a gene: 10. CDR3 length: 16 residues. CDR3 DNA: TGTGCCAGCAGCCTGGGTACGGACAGGCTCTCCTACGAGCAGTACTTC. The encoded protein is CASSLGTDRLSYEQYF.

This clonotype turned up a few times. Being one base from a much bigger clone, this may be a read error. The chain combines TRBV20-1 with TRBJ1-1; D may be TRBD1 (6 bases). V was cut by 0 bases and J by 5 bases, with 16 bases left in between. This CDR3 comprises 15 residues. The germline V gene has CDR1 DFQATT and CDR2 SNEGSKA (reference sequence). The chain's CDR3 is CSARDWVGGETEAFF. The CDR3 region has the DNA TGCAGTGCTAGAGATTGGGTAGGGGGTGAGACTGAAGCTTTCTTT.

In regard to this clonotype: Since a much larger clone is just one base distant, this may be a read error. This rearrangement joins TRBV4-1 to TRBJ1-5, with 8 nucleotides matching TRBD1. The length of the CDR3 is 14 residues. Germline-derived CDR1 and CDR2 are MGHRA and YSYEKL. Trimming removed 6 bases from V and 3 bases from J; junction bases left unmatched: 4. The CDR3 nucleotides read TGCGCCAGCAGGGAGGGACAGGTCAATCAGCCCCAGCATTTT. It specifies CASREGQVNQPQHF.

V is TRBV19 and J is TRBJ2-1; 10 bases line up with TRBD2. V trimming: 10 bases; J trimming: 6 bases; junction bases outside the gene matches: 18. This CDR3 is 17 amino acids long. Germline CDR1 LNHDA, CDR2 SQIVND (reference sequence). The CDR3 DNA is TGTGCCATCCAAGGTCCTAGCGGGAGTGGGGGGGCCAATGAGCAGTTCTTC. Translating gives CAIQGPSGSGGANEQFF.

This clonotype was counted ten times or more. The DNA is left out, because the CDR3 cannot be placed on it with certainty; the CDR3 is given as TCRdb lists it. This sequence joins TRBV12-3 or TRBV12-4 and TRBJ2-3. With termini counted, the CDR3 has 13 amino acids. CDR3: CASSTSNLDTQYF.

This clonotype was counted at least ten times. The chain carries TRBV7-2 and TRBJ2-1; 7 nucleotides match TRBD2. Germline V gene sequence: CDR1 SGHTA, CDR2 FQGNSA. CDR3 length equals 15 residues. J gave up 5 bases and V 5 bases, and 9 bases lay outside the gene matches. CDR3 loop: CASSPGLVANNEQFF. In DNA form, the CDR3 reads TGTGCCAGCAGCCCCGGACTAGTGGCGAACAATGAGCAGTTCTTC.

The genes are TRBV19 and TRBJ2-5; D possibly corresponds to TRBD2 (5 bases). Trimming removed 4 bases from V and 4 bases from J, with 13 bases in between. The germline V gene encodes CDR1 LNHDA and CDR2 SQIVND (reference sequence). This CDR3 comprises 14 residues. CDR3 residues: CASSNEGVPETQYF. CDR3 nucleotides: TGTGCCAGTAGTAACGAGGGAGTACCAGAGACCCAGTACTTC. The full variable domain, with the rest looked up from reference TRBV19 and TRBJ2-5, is DGGITQSPKYLFRKEGQNVTLSCEQNLNHDAMYWYRQDPGQGLRLIYYSQIVNDFQKGDIAEGYSVSREKKESFPLTVTSAQKNPTAFYLCASSNEGVPETQYFGPGTRLLVL.

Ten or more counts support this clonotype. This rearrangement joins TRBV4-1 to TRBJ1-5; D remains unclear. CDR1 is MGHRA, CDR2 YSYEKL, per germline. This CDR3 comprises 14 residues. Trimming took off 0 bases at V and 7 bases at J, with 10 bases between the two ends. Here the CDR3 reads CASSQEREGQPQHF. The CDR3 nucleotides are TGCGCCAGCAGCCAAGAAAGGGAGGGACAGCCCCAGCATTTT.

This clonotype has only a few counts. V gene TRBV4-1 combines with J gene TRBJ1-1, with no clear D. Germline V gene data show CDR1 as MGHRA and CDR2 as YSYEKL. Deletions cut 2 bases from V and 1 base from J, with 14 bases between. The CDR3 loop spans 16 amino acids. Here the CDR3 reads CASSQRYRGSNTEAFF. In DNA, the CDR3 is TGCGCCAGCAGCCAAAGATATCGCGGATCGAACACTGAAGCTTTCTTT.